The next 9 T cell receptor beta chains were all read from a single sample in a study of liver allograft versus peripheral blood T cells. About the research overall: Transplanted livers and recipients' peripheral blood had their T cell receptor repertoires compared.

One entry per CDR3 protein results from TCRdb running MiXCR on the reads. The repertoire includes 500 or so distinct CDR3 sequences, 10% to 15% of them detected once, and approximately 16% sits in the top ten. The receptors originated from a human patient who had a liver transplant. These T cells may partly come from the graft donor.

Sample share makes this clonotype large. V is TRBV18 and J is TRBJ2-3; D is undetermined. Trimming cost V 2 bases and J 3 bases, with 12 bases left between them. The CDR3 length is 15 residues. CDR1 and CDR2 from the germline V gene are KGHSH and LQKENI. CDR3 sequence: CASSPSRVGTDTQYF. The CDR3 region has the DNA TGTGCCAGCTCACCATCGAGAGTAGGGACAGATACGCAGTATTTT. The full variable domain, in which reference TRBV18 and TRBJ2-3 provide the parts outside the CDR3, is NAGVMQNPRHLVRRRGQEARLRCSPMKGHSHVYWYRQLPEEGLKFMVYLQKENIIDESGMPKERFSAEFPKEGPSILRIQQVVRGDSAAYFCASSPSRVGTDTQYFGPGTRLTVL.

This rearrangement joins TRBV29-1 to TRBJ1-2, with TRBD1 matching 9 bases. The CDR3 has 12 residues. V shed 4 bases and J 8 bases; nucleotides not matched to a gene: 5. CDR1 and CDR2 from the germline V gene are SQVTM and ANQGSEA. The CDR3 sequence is CSVATGGEGYTF. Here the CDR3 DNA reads TGCAGCGTTGCGACAGGGGGAGAGGGCTACACCTTC.

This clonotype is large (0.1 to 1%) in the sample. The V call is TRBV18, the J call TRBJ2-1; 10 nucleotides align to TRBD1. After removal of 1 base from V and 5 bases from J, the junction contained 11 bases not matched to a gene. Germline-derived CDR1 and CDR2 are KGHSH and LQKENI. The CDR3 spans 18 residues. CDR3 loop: CASSPLRPGTGAHNEQFF. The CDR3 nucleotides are TGTGCCAGCTCACCACTAAGGCCGGGGACAGGGGCCCACAATGAGCAGTTCTTC.

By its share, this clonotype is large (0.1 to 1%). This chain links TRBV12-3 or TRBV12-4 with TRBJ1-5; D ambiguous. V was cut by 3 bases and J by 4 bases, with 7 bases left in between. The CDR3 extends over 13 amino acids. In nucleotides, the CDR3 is TGTGCCAGCAGTTTCGGGGAGAATCAGCCCCAGCATTTT. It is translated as CASSFGENQPQHF.

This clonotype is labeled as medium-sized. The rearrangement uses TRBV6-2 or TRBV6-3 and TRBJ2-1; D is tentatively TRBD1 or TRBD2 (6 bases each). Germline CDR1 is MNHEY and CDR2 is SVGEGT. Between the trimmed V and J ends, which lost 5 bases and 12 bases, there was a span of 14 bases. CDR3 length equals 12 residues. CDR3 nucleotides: TGTGCCAGCAGTAAGTCAGGGGAGGCGCAGTTCTTC. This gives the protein CASSKSGEAQFF.

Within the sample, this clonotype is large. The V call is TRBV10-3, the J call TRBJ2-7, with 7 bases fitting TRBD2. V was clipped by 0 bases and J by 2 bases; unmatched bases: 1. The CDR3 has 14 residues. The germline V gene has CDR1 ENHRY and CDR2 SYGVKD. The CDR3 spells CAISESLAAYEQYF. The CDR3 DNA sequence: TGTGCCATCAGTGAGTCCCTAGCGGCCTACGAGCAGTACTTC.

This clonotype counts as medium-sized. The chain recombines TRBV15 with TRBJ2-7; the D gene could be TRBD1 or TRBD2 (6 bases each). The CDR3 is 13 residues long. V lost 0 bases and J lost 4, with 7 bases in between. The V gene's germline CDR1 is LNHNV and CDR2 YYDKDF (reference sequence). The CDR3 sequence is CATSREGGYEQYF. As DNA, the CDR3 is TGTGCCACCAGCAGAGAAGGGGGGTACGAGCAGTACTTC.

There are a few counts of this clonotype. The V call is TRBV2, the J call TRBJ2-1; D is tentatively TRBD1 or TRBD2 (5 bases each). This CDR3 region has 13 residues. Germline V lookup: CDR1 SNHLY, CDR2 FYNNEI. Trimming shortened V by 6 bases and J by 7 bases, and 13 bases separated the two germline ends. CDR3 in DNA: TGTGCCAGCAGGGGGACCGAGAAAAATGAGCAGTTCTTC. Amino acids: CASRGTEKNEQFF.

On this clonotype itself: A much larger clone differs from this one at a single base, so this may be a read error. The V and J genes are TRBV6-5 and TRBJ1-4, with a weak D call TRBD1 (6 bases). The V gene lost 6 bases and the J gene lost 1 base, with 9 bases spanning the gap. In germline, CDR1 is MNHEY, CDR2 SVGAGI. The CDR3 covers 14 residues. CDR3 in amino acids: CASSKTGTNEKLFF. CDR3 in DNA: TGTGCCAGCAGCAAGACAGGAACTAATGAAAAACTGTTTTTT.